The clone carrying this TCR beta chain is a singleton in its sample. The antigen is unknown. Per germline, CDR1 DFQATT and CDR2 SNEGSKA (reference sequence). The CDR3 has 15 amino acids. The V gene end was trimmed by 2 bases and the J gene end by 2 bases; junction bases not matched to a gene: 6. Each TCR beta cDNA library carried unique molecular identifiers. TCRdb passed the PCR reads through MiXCR, listing each CDR3 protein once. The table includes some 890,000 distinct CDR3 sequences, around 53% detected once. This specimen comes from a study of post-analysis software for immune sequencing data. Study conclusions and caveats: Patients had higher frequencies than controls of roughly 5 TRBV segments, including TRBV5-6, TRBV5-1 and TRBV20-1.

The TCR comes from a girl between 10 and 17 years old with multiple sclerosis. V gene TRBV20-1 combines with J gene TRBJ2-7, with 10 positions matching TRBD2. The sample consisted of blood. This CDR3 is CSARSSGGPTYEQYF. The DNA of the CDR3 is TGCAGTGCTAGATCTAGCGGGGGACCAACCTACGAGCAGTACTTC.